Sequencing of this T cell receptor beta chain was carried out in a study of blood T cells in healthy people across ages. A J-beta primer mix and a sample-barcoded 5' primer were used in a second PCR of roughly 7 to 12 cycles. Each CDR3 protein gets one entry after TCRdb re-called the 5' RACE reads with MiXCR. The data contain 1.5 million or so distinct CDR3 sequences, 42% of them seen just once; the ten biggest clones take up 4%. This CDR3 is 18 amino acids long. From germline, CDR1 is MGHDK and CDR2 SYGVNS. With 8 bases clipped from V and 0 bases from J, the junction kept 13 bases outside the gene matches.

The V and J genes are TRBV25-1 and TRBJ2-3; 11 nucleotides agree with TRBD2. This TCR was sampled from a woman younger than 30 in good health. The sample taken for sequencing was blood. CDR3 in amino acids: CASSGGTSGVSSTDTQYF. The CDR3 coding sequence is TGTGCCAGCTCCGGTGGGACTAGCGGAGTCTCTAGCACAGATACGCAGTATTTT.